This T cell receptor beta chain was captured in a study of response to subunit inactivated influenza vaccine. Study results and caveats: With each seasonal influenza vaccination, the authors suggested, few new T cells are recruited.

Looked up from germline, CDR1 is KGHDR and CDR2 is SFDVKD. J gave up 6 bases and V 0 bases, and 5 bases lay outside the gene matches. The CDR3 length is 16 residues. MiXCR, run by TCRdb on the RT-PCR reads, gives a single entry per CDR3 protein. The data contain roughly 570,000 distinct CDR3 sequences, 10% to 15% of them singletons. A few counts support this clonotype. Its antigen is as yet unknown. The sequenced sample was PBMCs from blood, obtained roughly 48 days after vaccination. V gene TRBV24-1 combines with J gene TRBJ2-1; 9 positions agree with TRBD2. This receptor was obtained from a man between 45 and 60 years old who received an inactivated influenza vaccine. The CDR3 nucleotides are TGTGCCACCAGTGATTTGCGCGGGGGGGCCTTCAATGAGCAGTTCTTC. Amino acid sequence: CATSDLRGGAFNEQFF.